These T cell receptor beta chains were read from a single sample in a study of blood T cell repertoires in COVID-19. Data came from immunoSEQ multiplex PCR; TCRdb stores just in-frame clones and leaves some out. The sample has about 210,000 clones, about 91% seen once. Sequences were obtained from peripheral blood. These receptors originate from a woman aged 40 to 50 with acute or convalescent COVID-19. CDR3s include the opening cysteine and the closing phenylalanine or tryptophan. D genes are given only for firm matches. Some rows have no size entry. The others give once, few or many, or a class for an expanded clone.

v_call	j_call	cdr3_length	d_call	clone_size	cdr3_aa	cdr3_nt
TRBV5-4	TRBJ2-5	15	.	.	CASSLRGAYQETQYF	TGTGCCAGCAGCTTGCGGGGGGCTTATCAAGAGACCCAGTACTTC
TRBV5-1	TRBJ1-2	13	.	once	CASSFGTEYGYTF	TGCGCCAGCAGCTTTGGCACAGAATATGGCTACACCTTC
TRBV6-5	TRBJ1-1	13	.	.	CASRGGQGNEAFF	TGTGCCAGCAGGGGTGGTCAGGGGAATGAAGCTTTCTTT
TRBV7-2	TRBJ2-2	13	.	.	CASSLWGAGELFF	TGTGCCAGCAGCTTATGGGGGGCCGGGGAGCTGTTTTTT
TRBV24-1	TRBJ1-2	13	.	once	CATSGTTNYGYTF	TGTGCCACCAGTGGGACAACCAACTATGGCTACACCTTC
TRBV7-2	TRBJ1-2	15	TRBD1	.	CASSKGEGAQYGYTF	TGTGCCAGCAGTAAGGGCGAGGGGGCTCAATATGGCTACACCTTC
TRBV10-3	TRBJ1-2	13	.	.	CAISVGVNYGYTF	TGTGCCATCAGTGTAGGGGTGAACTATGGCTACACCTTC
TRBV9	TRBJ1-3	15	.	.	CASSQGTLSGNTIYF	TGTGCCAGCAGCCAGGGCACTCTCTCTGGAAACACCATATATTTT
TRBV12-5	TRBJ1-1	17	.	.	CASGLVLEGSGNTEAFF	TGTGCTAGTGGTTTGGTACTGGAGGGAAGCGGTAACACTGAAGCTTTCTTT
TRBV5-1	TRBJ2-2	15	TRBD1	.	CASSFGQGASGELFF	TGCGCCAGCAGCTTTGGACAGGGGGCATCCGGGGAGCTGTTTTTT
TRBV4-1	TRBJ1-3	14	.	once	CASSLPGEGNTIYF	TGCGCCAGCAGCCTCCCAGGGGAAGGAAACACCATATATTTT
TRBV14	TRBJ2-3	16	.	.	CASSQDEGVFTDTQYF	TGTGCCAGCAGCCAAGATGAGGGGGTTTTCACAGATACGCAGTATTTT
TRBV30	TRBJ1-2	12	TRBD1	.	CAWERQGEGYTF	TGTGCCTGGGAGCGACAGGGGGAAGGCTACACCTTC
TRBV6-5	TRBJ1-1	13	.	.	CASRQGRNTEAFF	TGTGCCAGCAGACAAGGGAGGAACACTGAAGCTTTCTTT
TRBV6-5	TRBJ2-5	13	.	.	CASNNRQGKTQYF	TGTGCCAGCAATAACAGGCAAGGGAAGACCCAGTACTTC
TRBV5-6	TRBJ1-1	16	.	once	CASSLPLGRENTEAFF	TGTGCCAGCAGCTTGCCGTTAGGGAGGGAGAACACTGAAGCTTTCTTT
TRBV4-1	TRBJ1-2	15	.	few	CASSQVSLEGYGYTF	TGCGCCAGCAGCCAAGTTTCTTTGGAGGGCTATGGCTACACCTTC
TRBV30	TRBJ2-5	13	TRBD2	.	CAWSVLAGGTQYF	TGTGCCTGGAGTGTTTTGGCGGGGGGGACCCAGTACTTC
TRBV29-1	TRBJ2-3	15	.	.	CSVEDSGSSTDTQYF	TGCAGCGTTGAGGACAGCGGATCTAGCACAGATACGCAGTATTTT
TRBV24-1	TRBJ1-2	14	.	.	CATSDLTEGYGYTF	TGTGCCACCAGTGATTTAACGGAGGGCTACGGCTACACCTTC
TRBV19	TRBJ1-2	16	TRBD1	.	CASSKGTGKDGYGYTF	TGTGCCAGTAGTAAAGGGACAGGGAAGGATGGCTATGGCTACACCTTC
TRBV5-1	TRBJ2-1	16	.	once	CASSLEVPSAGYEQFF	TGCGCCAGCAGCTTGGAAGTTCCTAGCGCTGGATATGAGCAGTTCTTC
TRBV5-5	TRBJ2-5	14	.	.	CASSLYREQETQYF	TGTGCCAGCAGCTTATACAGGGAGCAAGAGACCCAGTACTTC
TRBV6-1	TRBJ1-2	15	TRBD1	.	CASSEADRGGYGYTF	TGTGCCAGCAGTGAAGCCGACAGGGGTGGCTATGGCTACACCTTC